This is a list of T cell receptor beta chains from one sample in a study of T-cell memory formation after mild COVID-19. TCRdb re-called the 5' RACE reads through MiXCR, storing one row per CDR3 protein. The sample holds tens of thousands of distinct CDR3 sequences, 20% to 25% seen once. Specimen: PBMCs or a T cell subset sorted from them (not recorded which). The receptor source for this set is a man between 18 and 35 years old who had mild COVID-19 (a few samples of this study predate the infection). Cell type and time point are not known. CDR3s include the opening cysteine and the closing phenylalanine or tryptophan. The D gene is left open where the match is weak. Only part of the rows carry a size: once, few, many, or a class if the clone is expanded.

TRBD2	TRBV7-2	TRBJ2-7	NA	TGTGCCAGCAGCGCGGTTAGCGGGGTCTCCTACGAGCAGTACTTC	CASSAVSGVSYEQYF
NA	TRBV7-7	TRBJ1-6	few	TGTGCCAGCAGGATAGCCGGGGGGCCACCCCTCCACTTT	CASRIAGGPPLHF
NA	TRBV4-3	TRBJ2-3	NA	TGCGCCAGCAGCCCTCGGGGAGCGGGCACAGATACGCAGTATTTT	CASSPRGAGTDTQYF
TRBD1	TRBV4-2	TRBJ2-5	few	TGTGCCAGCAGCCAAGAGATTGACAGGGGGATAAAAGAGCAAGAGACCCAGTACTTC	CASSQEIDRGIKEQETQYF
TRBD1	TRBV7-6	TRBJ1-2	NA	TGTGCCAGCAGCCCCGACCGCGGGACAGGAATTTTTGGCTACACCTTC	CASSPDRGTGIFGYTF
TRBD2	TRBV7-3	TRBJ2-1	NA	TGTGCCAGCAGCTTAACGGCCAGCGGGGAGACCTACAATGAGCAGTTCTTC	CASSLTASGETYNEQFF
NA	TRBV7-2	TRBJ1-2	NA	TGTGCCAGCAGCTTAGATCCAGGGGAGAATTATGGCTACACCTTC	CASSLDPGENYGYTF
NA	TRBV20-1	TRBJ1-4	few	TGCAGTGCTCGCAGAGGAGGGACTAAGGGGAGTGGGGGAAAACTGTTTTTT	CSARRGGTKGSGGKLFF
TRBD1	TRBV27	TRBJ1-5	NA	TGTGCCAGCAGCCTAGACGGGACAGGGCATAATCAGCCCCAGCATTTT	CASSLDGTGHNQPQHF
TRBD1	TRBV4-3	TRBJ2-3	few	TGCGCCAGCAGCCAAGAGCTCGACAGGGGCGGACGTGGAGATACGCAGTATTTT	CASSQELDRGGRGDTQYF
NA	TRBV3-1	TRBJ2-5	few	TGTGCCAGCATACTGGAGGGATCCGAGACCCAGTACTTC	CASILEGSETQYF
TRBD2	TRBV7-3	TRBJ2-3	few	TGTGCCAGCAGCTCCAGCGGGGGGCCTACAGATACGCAGTATTTT	CASSSSGGPTDTQYF
TRBD2	TRBV10-3	TRBJ2-1	few	TGTGCCATCAGTGAGTCCCTGGGACTAGCGGGGGAAGATGAGCAGTTCTTC	CAISESLGLAGEDEQFF
NA	TRBV9	TRBJ2-7	NA	TGTGCCAGCAGCGCCCATGACTCCGAGCAGTACTTC	CASSAHDSEQYF